The rows below give T cell receptor beta chains drawn from one sample of a study of somatic mutations in cytotoxic T cells in rheumatoid arthritis. Data came from immunoSEQ multiplex PCR; TCRdb stores just in-frame clones and leaves some out. Altogether just over 30,000 clones are present, 82% being singletons, with the ten largest covering around 8.3%. The sequenced sample consisted of CD8+ T cells sorted from blood. The receptors shown here come from an adult with rheumatoid arthritis. CDR3s include the opening cysteine and the closing phenylalanine or tryptophan. Each record gives: CDR3 DNA, CDR3 protein, V gene, clone size, J gene, D gene. The D gene is left open where the match is weak. Rows give clone size only sometimes, using once, few, many, or a class for an expanded clone.

CDR3 DNA: TGTGCCAGCAGCCACAGACCGAAATCCTACGAGCAGTACTTC
CDR3 protein: CASSHRPKSYEQYF
V gene: TRBV5-8
clone size: -
J gene: TRBJ2-7
D gene: -

CDR3 DNA: TGTGCCAGTAGTTTAACCTCGGGCGTCGCCTACGAGCAGTACTTC
CDR3 protein: CASSLTSGVAYEQYF
V gene: TRBV19
clone size: -
J gene: TRBJ2-7
D gene: -

CDR3 DNA: TGTGCGACCGTCGGTCAGCCCCAGCATTTT
CDR3 protein: CATVGQPQHF
V gene: TRBV14
clone size: -
J gene: TRBJ1-5
D gene: -

CDR3 DNA: TGTGCCAGCAGTGACGGGATGAACACTGAAGCTTTCTTT
CDR3 protein: CASSDGMNTEAFF
V gene: TRBV6-1
clone size: few
J gene: TRBJ1-1
D gene: -

CDR3 DNA: TGTGCCAGCAGTGTAAGGCAGGGGGCGCCGGTTTGGACTTACGAGCAGTACTTC
CDR3 protein: CASSVRQGAPVWTYEQYF
V gene: TRBV2
clone size: -
J gene: TRBJ2-7
D gene: TRBD1

CDR3 DNA: TGCGCCAGCAGCTCCAGGACAGGGGGGACCACAGATACGCAGTATTTT
CDR3 protein: CASSSRTGGTTDTQYF
V gene: TRBV5-1
clone size: -
J gene: TRBJ2-3
D gene: TRBD1

CDR3 DNA: TGTGCCAGCAGTTACTCCCGGGCCGGGGTTAACGAGCAGTACTTC
CDR3 protein: CASSYSRAGVNEQYF
V gene: TRBV6-5
clone size: -
J gene: TRBJ2-7
D gene: -

CDR3 DNA: TGTGCCAGCAGGGGACTAGCGGGAGGAGGAGTGGAGACCCAGTACTTC
CDR3 protein: CASRGLAGGGVETQYF
V gene: TRBV6-6
clone size: -
J gene: TRBJ2-5
D gene: TRBD2

CDR3 DNA: TGCGCCAGCTCGGGGGGCGAAGAGACCCAGTACTTC
CDR3 protein: CASSGGEETQYF
V gene: TRBV4-3
clone size: once
J gene: TRBJ2-5
D gene: -

CDR3 DNA: TGTGCCAGCAGCCAGGGACTAGCGAGCACAGATACGCAGTATTTT
CDR3 protein: CASSQGLASTDTQYF
V gene: TRBV6-5
clone size: -
J gene: TRBJ2-3
D gene: TRBD2

CDR3 DNA: TGTGCCAGTAGTCAAGACCAAGGGTTTAAAAACATTCAGTACTTC
CDR3 protein: CASSQDQGFKNIQYF
V gene: TRBV19
clone size: -
J gene: TRBJ2-4
D gene: -

CDR3 DNA: TGCAGCGTCCGCGTCACGGCTGAATGGACTGAAGCTTTCTTT
CDR3 protein: CSVRVTAEWTEAFF
V gene: TRBV29-1
clone size: -
J gene: TRBJ1-1
D gene: -

CDR3 DNA: TGCGCCAGCAGCCAAGTGGTGTCAGGGGGCACTGAAGCTTTCTTT
CDR3 protein: CASSQVVSGGTEAFF
V gene: TRBV4-3
clone size: -
J gene: TRBJ1-1
D gene: TRBD1

CDR3 DNA: TGTGCCAGCAGCCTTTCGGTGGGGGGGATTTTGAGCACTGAAGCTTTCTTT
CDR3 protein: CASSLSVGGILSTEAFF
V gene: TRBV27
clone size: -
J gene: TRBJ1-1
D gene: -

CDR3 DNA: TGTGCCAGCAGTTACTCTTGTGGATTGGACGGTCTCCTTGAAGCTTTCTTT
CDR3 protein: CASSYSCGLDGLLEAFF
V gene: TRBV6-7
clone size: -
J gene: TRBJ1-1
D gene: -

CDR3 DNA: TGTGCCAGCGAGCATGGCTCCTACAATGAGCAGTTCTTC
CDR3 protein: CASEHGSYNEQFF
V gene: TRBV7-9
clone size: -
J gene: TRBJ2-1
D gene: -

CDR3 DNA: TGCGCCAGCAGCCAAGTTTTTAGCCCCATAAATGAGCAGTTCTTC
CDR3 protein: CASSQVFSPINEQFF
V gene: TRBV4-3
clone size: -
J gene: TRBJ2-1
D gene: -

CDR3 DNA: TGCGCCAGCAGCCAAGAGGGGACTAACCACAATGAGCAGTTCTTC
CDR3 protein: CASSQEGTNHNEQFF
V gene: TRBV4-3
clone size: -
J gene: TRBJ2-1
D gene: TRBD2

CDR3 DNA: TGTGCCAGCAGTGACAGCTACAATGAGCAGTTCTTC
CDR3 protein: CASSDSYNEQFF
V gene: TRBV6-5
clone size: -
J gene: TRBJ2-1
D gene: -

CDR3 DNA: TGTGCCAGCAGGCTGACAGTGGGCTATGGCTACACCTTC
CDR3 protein: CASRLTVGYGYTF
V gene: TRBV27
clone size: -
J gene: TRBJ1-2
D gene: -

CDR3 DNA: TGTGCCAGCAGCTTGTTTAGTGAAGCTTTCTTT
CDR3 protein: CASSLFSEAFF
V gene: TRBV5-6
clone size: -
J gene: TRBJ1-1
D gene: -

CDR3 DNA: TGTGCCAGCAGCCAAGAAACGGGGGGACAAGAGACCCAGTACTTC
CDR3 protein: CASSQETGGQETQYF
V gene: TRBV4-2
clone size: -
J gene: TRBJ2-5
D gene: TRBD2

CDR3 DNA: TGTGCCAGCAGCTTGGGGGGGCCTTCGGCCTACAATGAGCAGTTCTTC
CDR3 protein: CASSLGGPSAYNEQFF
V gene: TRBV5-6
clone size: -
J gene: TRBJ2-1
D gene: -

CDR3 DNA: TGTGCCAGCAGTTTTCTAGCGGGGGGCCGAGGCACAGATACGCAGTATTTT
CDR3 protein: CASSFLAGGRGTDTQYF
V gene: TRBV27
clone size: -
J gene: TRBJ2-3
D gene: TRBD2

CDR3 DNA: TGTGCCAGCAGCTTAGTGGAAACAGGCGAGACCCAGTACTTC
CDR3 protein: CASSLVETGETQYF
V gene: TRBV11-3
clone size: -
J gene: TRBJ2-5
D gene: -

CDR3 DNA: TGTGCCAGCAGCCGTCCGGGGGCCCGGAATGAGCAGTTCTTC
CDR3 protein: CASSRPGARNEQFF
V gene: TRBV7-3
clone size: -
J gene: TRBJ2-1
D gene: -

CDR3 DNA: TGTGCCAGCAGCCCAATCCGGGACGCACGTTGGACTGAAGCTTTCTTT
CDR3 protein: CASSPIRDARWTEAFF
V gene: TRBV27
clone size: -
J gene: TRBJ1-1
D gene: -

CDR3 DNA: TGTGCCAGCAGTTTGCGCGGACTGTTGGATACGCAGTATTTT
CDR3 protein: CASSLRGLLDTQYF
V gene: TRBV28
clone size: -
J gene: TRBJ2-3
D gene: -

CDR3 DNA: TGTGCCAGTGGACAGGGAAACGCTGAAGCTTTCTTT
CDR3 protein: CASGQGNAEAFF
V gene: TRBV19
clone size: -
J gene: TRBJ1-1
D gene: TRBD1

CDR3 DNA: TGTGCCAGCAGCTTAGTCCCGGGAAGGAACACTGAAGCTTTCTTT
CDR3 protein: CASSLVPGRNTEAFF
V gene: TRBV7-8
clone size: -
J gene: TRBJ1-1
D gene: -

CDR3 DNA: TGTGCCTGGAGCGCCGGGACCCAGTACTTC
CDR3 protein: CAWSAGTQYF
V gene: TRBV30
clone size: -
J gene: TRBJ2-5
D gene: -

CDR3 DNA: TGTGCCAGCAGCGTAGCCGGAGGGTTGTTCTACGAGCAGTACTTC
CDR3 protein: CASSVAGGLFYEQYF
V gene: TRBV9
clone size: -
J gene: TRBJ2-7
D gene: -

CDR3 DNA: TGCGCCAGCAGCTTAGGACAGGGACTCTACGAGCAGTACTTC
CDR3 protein: CASSLGQGLYEQYF
V gene: TRBV5-1
clone size: -
J gene: TRBJ2-7
D gene: TRBD1

CDR3 DNA: TGTGCCAGCAGTGTTGGGCCAGGGTCCCAAGAGACCCAGTACTTC
CDR3 protein: CASSVGPGSQETQYF
V gene: TRBV6-1
clone size: once
J gene: TRBJ2-5
D gene: -

CDR3 DNA: TGTGCCAGTAGCACATTGGGGGGAACCATTGAGCAGTTCTTC
CDR3 protein: CASSTLGGTIEQFF
V gene: TRBV19
clone size: -
J gene: TRBJ2-1
D gene: -

CDR3 DNA: TGCGCCAGCAGCCAAGGTGCGGGGGCTAGGTACAATGAGCAGTTCTTC
CDR3 protein: CASSQGAGARYNEQFF
V gene: TRBV4-1
clone size: -
J gene: TRBJ2-1
D gene: -

CDR3 DNA: TGTGCCAGCAGCTGGAGGGCGGGAGCAGGGCTCCTGGGGACCCAGTACTTC
CDR3 protein: CASSWRAGAGLLGTQYF
V gene: TRBV11-1
clone size: -
J gene: TRBJ2-5
D gene: TRBD2

CDR3 DNA: TGTGCCAGCAGCCAAGGGGGGGCACACACAGATACGCAGTATTTT
CDR3 protein: CASSQGGAHTDTQYF
V gene: TRBV4-2
clone size: -
J gene: TRBJ2-3
D gene: -

CDR3 DNA: TGTGCCAGCAGCTACGACCGGGACAGGGGCTACACCTTC
CDR3 protein: CASSYDRDRGYTF
V gene: TRBV27
clone size: -
J gene: TRBJ1-2
D gene: TRBD1

CDR3 DNA: TGTGCCAGCAGTGGGACAGGGACTCTAGCCAAAAACATTCAGTACTTC
CDR3 protein: CASSGTGTLAKNIQYF
V gene: TRBV2
clone size: -
J gene: TRBJ2-4
D gene: TRBD1